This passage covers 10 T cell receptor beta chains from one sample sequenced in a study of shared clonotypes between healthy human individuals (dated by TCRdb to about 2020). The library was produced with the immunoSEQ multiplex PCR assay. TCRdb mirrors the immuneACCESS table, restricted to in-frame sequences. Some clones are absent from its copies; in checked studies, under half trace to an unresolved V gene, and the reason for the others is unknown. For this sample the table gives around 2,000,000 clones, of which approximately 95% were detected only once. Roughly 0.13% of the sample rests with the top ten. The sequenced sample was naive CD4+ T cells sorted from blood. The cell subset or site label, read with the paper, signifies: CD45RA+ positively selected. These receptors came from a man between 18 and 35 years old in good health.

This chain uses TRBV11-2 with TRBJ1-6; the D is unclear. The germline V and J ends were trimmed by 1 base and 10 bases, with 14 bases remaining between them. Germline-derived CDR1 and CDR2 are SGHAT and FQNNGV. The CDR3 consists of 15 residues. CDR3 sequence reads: CASSLVDGVRSPLHF. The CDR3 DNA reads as TGTGCCAGCAGCTTAGTTGACGGGGTTCGCTCACCCCTCCACTTT.

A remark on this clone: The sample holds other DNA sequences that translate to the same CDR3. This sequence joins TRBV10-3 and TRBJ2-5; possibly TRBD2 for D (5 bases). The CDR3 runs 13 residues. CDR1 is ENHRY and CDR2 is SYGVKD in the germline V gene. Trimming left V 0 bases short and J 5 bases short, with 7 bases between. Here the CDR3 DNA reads TGTGCCATCAGTGAGTCGACGGGGGAGACCCAGTACTTC. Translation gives CAISESTGETQYF.

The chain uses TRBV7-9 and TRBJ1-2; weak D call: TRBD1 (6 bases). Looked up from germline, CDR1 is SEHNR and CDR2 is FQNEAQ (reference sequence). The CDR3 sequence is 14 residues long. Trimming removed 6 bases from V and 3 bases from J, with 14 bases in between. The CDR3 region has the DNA TGTGCCAGCAGACCTCCAGGGGTCGACTATGGCTACACCTTC. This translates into CASRPPGVDYGYTF.

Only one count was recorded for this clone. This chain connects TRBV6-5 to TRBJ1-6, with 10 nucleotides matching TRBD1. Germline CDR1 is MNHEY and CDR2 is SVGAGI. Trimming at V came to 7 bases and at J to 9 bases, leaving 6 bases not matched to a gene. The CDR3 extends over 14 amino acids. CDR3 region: CASTRDRGGSPLHF. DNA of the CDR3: TGTGCCAGCACCCGGGACAGGGGTGGTTCACCCCTCCACTTT.

Written as DNA, the CDR3 is TGTGCCAGCTCGCCTCCGGGACAGGGGGACGAAAAACTGTTTTTT. Protein product: CASSPPGQGDEKLFF. The chain links TRBV18 to TRBJ1-4; 11 bases match TRBD1. Germline loops: CDR1 KGHSH, CDR2 LQKENI. This CDR3 spans 15 amino acids. V shed 6 bases, J shed 8 bases, and the junction held 8 bases outside the gene matches.

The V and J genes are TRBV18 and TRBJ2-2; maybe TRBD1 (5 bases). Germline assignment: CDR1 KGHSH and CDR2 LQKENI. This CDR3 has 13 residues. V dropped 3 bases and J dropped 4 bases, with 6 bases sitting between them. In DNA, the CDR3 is TGTGCCAGCTCACCCGACAGCACCGGGGAGCTGTTTTTT. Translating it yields CASSPDSTGELFF.

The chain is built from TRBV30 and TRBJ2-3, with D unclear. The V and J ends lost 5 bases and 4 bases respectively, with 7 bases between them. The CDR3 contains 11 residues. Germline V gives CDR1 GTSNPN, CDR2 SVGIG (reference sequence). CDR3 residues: CAWARADTQYF. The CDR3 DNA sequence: TGTGCCTGGGCGAGAGCAGATACGCAGTATTTT.

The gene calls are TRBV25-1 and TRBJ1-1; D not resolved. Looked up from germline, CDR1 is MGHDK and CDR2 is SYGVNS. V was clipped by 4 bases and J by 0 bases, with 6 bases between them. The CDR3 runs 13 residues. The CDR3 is CASSAAMNTEAFF. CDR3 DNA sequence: TGTGCCAGCAGTGCCGCCATGAACACTGAAGCTTTCTTT.

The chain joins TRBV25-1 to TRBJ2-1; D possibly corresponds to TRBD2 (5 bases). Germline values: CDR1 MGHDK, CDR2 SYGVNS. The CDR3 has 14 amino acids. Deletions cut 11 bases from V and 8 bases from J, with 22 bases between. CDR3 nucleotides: TGTGCCCCAAGTACAAGGGCGCAGGAGGATGAGCAGTTCTTC. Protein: CAPSTRAQEDEQFF.

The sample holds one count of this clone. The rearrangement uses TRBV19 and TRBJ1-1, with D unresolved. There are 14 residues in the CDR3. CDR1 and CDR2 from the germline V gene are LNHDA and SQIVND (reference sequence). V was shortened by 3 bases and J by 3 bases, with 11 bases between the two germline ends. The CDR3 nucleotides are TGTGCCAGTAGTATTGGAAAAGGGCACACTGAAGCTTTCTTT. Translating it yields CASSIGKGHTEAFF.